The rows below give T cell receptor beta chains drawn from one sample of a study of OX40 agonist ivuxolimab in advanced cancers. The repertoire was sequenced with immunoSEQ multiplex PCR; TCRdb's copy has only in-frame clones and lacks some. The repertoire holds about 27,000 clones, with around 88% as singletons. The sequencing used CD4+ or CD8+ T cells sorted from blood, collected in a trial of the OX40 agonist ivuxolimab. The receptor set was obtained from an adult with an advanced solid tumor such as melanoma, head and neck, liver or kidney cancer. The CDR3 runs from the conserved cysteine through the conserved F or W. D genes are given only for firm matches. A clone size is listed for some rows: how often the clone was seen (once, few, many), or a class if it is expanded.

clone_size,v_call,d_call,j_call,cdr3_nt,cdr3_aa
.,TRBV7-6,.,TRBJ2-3,TGTGCCAGCAGCTTAGAGGTAGCAGATACGCAGTATTTT,CASSLEVADTQYF
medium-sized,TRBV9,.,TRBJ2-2,TGTGCCAGCAGCGTAGCTACTGTGGTAGGCGGGGAGCTGTTTTTT,CASSVATVVGGELFF
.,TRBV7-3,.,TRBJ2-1,TGTGCCAGCAGCTTTGGACTCGGGAATGAGCAGTTCTTC,CASSFGLGNEQFF
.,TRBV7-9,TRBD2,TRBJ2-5,TGTGCCAGCAGCTTATCACTAGCGGGGGAAGAGACCCAGTACTTC,CASSLSLAGEETQYF
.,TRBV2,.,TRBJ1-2,TGTGCCAGCAGTGGACACCCCCTCTTCTATGGCTACACCTTC,CASSGHPLFYGYTF
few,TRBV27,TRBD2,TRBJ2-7,TGTGCCAGCAGGGGGGGGGTCAGAGACGAGCAGTACTTC,CASRGGVRDEQYF
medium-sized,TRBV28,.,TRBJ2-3,TGTGCCAGCACCCTAGGGTCGGCGCAGTATTTT,CASTLGSAQYF
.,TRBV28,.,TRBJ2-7,TGTGCCAGCAGTCCCCGGACGGAGACCTACGAGCAGTACTTC,CASSPRTETYEQYF
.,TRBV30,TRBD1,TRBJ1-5,TGTGCCTGGAGTGTGTCGGGACAGGGAGGGTTCTATAGCAATCAGCCCCAGCATTTT,CAWSVSGQGGFYSNQPQHF
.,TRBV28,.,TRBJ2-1,TGTGCCAGCGTTGGGGGGCAAAGTGAGCAGTTCTTC,CASVGGQSEQFF
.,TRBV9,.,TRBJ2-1,TGTGCCAGCAGCTTAGGTCAAAGCTCCTACAATGAGCAGTTCTTC,CASSLGQSSYNEQFF
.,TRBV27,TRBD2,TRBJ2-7,TGTGCCAGCAGTGCTAGCGGGAGATTGTACGAGCAGTACTTC,CASSASGRLYEQYF
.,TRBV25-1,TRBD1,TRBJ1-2,TGTGCCAGCAGGACCGACAGGGGAGATGGCTACACCTTC,CASRTDRGDGYTF
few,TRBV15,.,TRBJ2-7,TGTGCCACCAGCAGGGACCGACAGATCTACGAGCAGTACTTC,CATSRDRQIYEQYF
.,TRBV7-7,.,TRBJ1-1,TGTGCTAGCAGCTTAGATCGAGGAAACACTGAAGCTTTCTTT,CASSLDRGNTEAFF
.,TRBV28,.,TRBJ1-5,TGTGCCAGCAGTTTTCATTCTACCACAGGGAGAAATATTCAGCCCCAGCATTTT,CASSFHSTTGRNIQPQHF